This T cell receptor beta chain was recovered during a study of blood T cells in healthy people across ages. Findings and limits, study-wide: Compared with aged donors, long-lived donors showed fewer expanded clones, suggesting selection. The study could not conclusively compare naive and antigen-experienced cells, given its unsorted PBMCs.

The use of a sample-barcoded 5' primer and a J-beta primer mix characterized a second PCR of roughly 7 to 12 cycles. Each of the cDNA molecules was tagged by a template-switch adaptor with 12 random nucleotides. TCRdb reanalysed the 5' RACE reads using MiXCR and keeps one entry per CDR3 protein. This table has about a million distinct CDR3 sequences, roughly two fifths appearing once. CDR3 length equals 13 residues. V was shortened by 3 bases and J by 0 bases, with 5 bases between the two germline ends. This clonotype showed up just a few times. Antigen unknown. The rearrangement links TRBV12-3 or TRBV12-4 to TRBJ1-1; no clear D. The origin of this receptor is a man in his late teens or twenties in good health. Material for sequencing was blood. The CDR3 sequence: CASSLPVNTEAFF. The DNA for the CDR3 is TGTGCCAGCAGTTTGCCCGTGAACACTGAAGCTTTCTTT.